One sample yielded the 27 T cell receptor beta chains listed below, sequenced in a study of control samples from healthy donors and cancer patients. Produced via immunoSEQ multiplex PCR; TCRdb's table is partial and in-frame only. The sample lists tens of thousands of clones; more than 70% were seen once. Input material: PBMCs. Receptors were obtained from a woman aged 55-69 years with lung cancer.

V and J are TRBV5-6 and TRBJ1-6, with TRBD1 identical over 9 bases. The CDR3 has 15 amino acids. Germline CDR1 is SGHDT and CDR2 is YYEEEE. The V segment lost 0 bases and the J segment 5 bases; nucleotides outside the gene matches: 0. The CDR3 reads CASSLGQGDNSPLHF. The CDR3 DNA reads TGTGCCAGCAGCTTGGGACAGGGGGATAATTCACCCCTCCACTTT.

V is TRBV6-1 and J is TRBJ1-4; no definite D call. The germline V and J ends were trimmed by 1 base and 2 bases, with 5 bases remaining between them. Per germline, CDR1 MNHNS and CDR2 SASEGT. The CDR3 is 14 amino acids. CDR3 DNA: TGTGCCAGCAGTGAAGGGGATACTAATGAAAAACTGTTTTTT. Amino acids: CASSEGDTNEKLFF.

V usage is TRBV19 and J usage is TRBJ1-2; D gene unclear. Germline V lookup: CDR1 LNHDA, CDR2 SQIVND (reference sequence). CDR3 length equals 16 residues. The V and J ends lost 7 bases and 0 bases respectively, with 18 bases between them. The CDR3 is CASTTDAGGANYGYTF. CDR3 sequence (DNA): TGTGCCAGTACCACGGACGCAGGTGGGGCTAACTATGGCTACACCTTC.

This rearrangement joins TRBV7-2 to TRBJ1-1; possible D gene TRBD1, 5 bases. The CDR3 spans 13 residues. Trimming left V 2 bases short and J 6 bases short, with 10 bases between. CDR1 and CDR2 from the germline V gene are SGHTA and FQGNSA. The chain's CDR3 is CASSLLGGAEAFF. For the CDR3, the DNA is TGTGCCAGCAGCTTATTGGGGGGGGCTGAAGCTTTCTTT.

The chain links TRBV18 to TRBJ2-7; D remains ambiguous. The CDR3 sequence is 14 residues long. The germline V gene encodes CDR1 KGHSH and CDR2 LQKENI. V was pared by 2 bases and J by 0 bases, with 8 bases between. Here the CDR3 reads CASSPIGGSYEQYF. For the CDR3, the DNA is TGTGCCAGCTCACCAATTGGCGGCTCCTACGAGCAGTACTTC.

The chain has TRBV5-1 and TRBJ2-5, with D tentatively TRBD1 (5 bases). The CDR3 runs to 15 residues. Trimming removed 0 bases at V and 5 bases at J, with 14 bases between. Germline CDR1 SGHRS, CDR2 YFSETQ. For the CDR3, the DNA is TGCGCCAGCAGCTTGGAGGCAGGGAAATGGGAGACCCAGTACTTC. Protein sequence: CASSLEAGKWETQYF.

The chain is built from TRBV30 and TRBJ2-1; D is ambiguous. The V gene's germline CDR1 is GTSNPN and CDR2 SVGIG (reference sequence). The V end lost 4 bases, the J end lost 6 bases, and 16 bases lay between the germline ends. CDR3 size: 14 residues. The CDR3 sequence: CAWNRLEVGNEQFF. The CDR3 region has the DNA TGTGCCTGGAATCGGCTAGAAGTGGGCAATGAGCAGTTCTTC.

The chain joins TRBV12-3 or TRBV12-4 to TRBJ1-2; D gene unclear. The CDR3 has 12 amino acids. V lost 4 bases to trimming and J lost 2 bases, with 5 bases between them. CDR3 sequence (DNA): TGTGCCAGCAGTTGGGCGAACTATGGCTACACCTTC. Its protein is CASSWANYGYTF.

This chain uses TRBV28 with TRBJ1-2; a possible D gene is TRBD1 (5 bases). The V and J ends lost 6 bases and 7 bases respectively, with 15 bases between them. CDR1 and CDR2 from the germline V gene are MDHEN and SYDVKM. This CDR3 is built from 13 residues. CDR3 DNA sequence: TGTGCCAGCAGACCTCAGGGTTGGGGTGGCTACACCTTC. It encodes CASRPQGWGGYTF.

This chain links TRBV7-2 with TRBJ2-1; TRBD2 matches at 10 bases. V dropped 3 bases and J dropped 2; count of bases not matched to a gene: 1. CDR3 length: 15 amino acids. CDR1 SGHTA and CDR2 FQGNSA come from the germline V gene. The CDR3 region is CASSFGLAAYNEQFF. CDR3 in DNA: TGTGCCAGCAGCTTCGGACTAGCGGCCTACAATGAGCAGTTCTTC.

The chain recombines TRBV5-1 with TRBJ1-5; 7 positions agree with TRBD1. Germline CDR1 and CDR2: SGHRS and YFSETQ. This CDR3 is built from 15 residues. With 4 bases clipped from V and 0 bases from J, the junction kept 4 bases outside the gene matches. The CDR3 spells CASSPTGSSNQPQHF. The CDR3 coding sequence is TGCGCCAGCAGCCCGACAGGGAGTAGCAATCAGCCCCAGCATTTT.

The chain joins TRBV7-3 to TRBJ2-1; tentative D call: TRBD2 (6 bases). Trimming pared 3 bases from V and 7 bases from J, leaving 13 bases between. The CDR3 has 14 amino acids. Germline V gene data show CDR1 as SGHTA and CDR2 as FQGTGA. The CDR3 here is CASSLDYSTNEQFF. The CDR3 nucleotides read TGTGCCAGCAGCTTGGACTATAGTACTAATGAGCAGTTCTTC.

V is TRBV5-1 and J is TRBJ2-7; a possible D gene is TRBD2 (6 bases). Germline V gene lookup returns CDR1 SGHRS and CDR2 YFSETQ. Trimming removed 0 bases at V and 0 bases at J, with 13 bases between. The length of the CDR3 is 16 residues. The CDR3: CASSLEASAYSYEQYF. In DNA, the CDR3 is TGCGCCAGCAGCTTGGAGGCTAGCGCCTACTCCTACGAGCAGTACTTC.

The chain couples TRBV9 to TRBJ2-1, with D unresolved. V lost 0 bases and J 0 bases, leaving 1 base between the germline ends. The CDR3 is 13 amino acids. The germline V gene encodes CDR1 SGDLS and CDR2 YYNGEE. CDR3 protein: CASSVDSYNEQFF. In DNA form, the CDR3 reads TGTGCCAGCAGCGTAGACTCCTACAATGAGCAGTTCTTC.

The sample holds one count of this clone. The chain has TRBV6-6 and TRBJ2-1, with D possibly TRBD1 on 6 matching bases. Trimming left V 10 bases short and J 0 bases short, with 13 bases between. Germline loops: CDR1 MNHNY, CDR2 SVGAGI (reference sequence). The CDR3 totals 14 residues. CDR3 in DNA: TGTGCCACCTCGGACAGCGGCTCCTACAATGAGCAGTTCTTC. As protein: CATSDSGSYNEQFF.

The chain employs TRBV7-8 and TRBJ2-3, with D unresolved. V was pared by 4 bases and J by 2 bases, with 1 base between. The V gene's germline CDR1 is SGHVS and CDR2 FQNEAQ. The CDR3 extends over 11 amino acids. The CDR3 region is CASSSTDTQYF. The DNA of the CDR3 is TGTGCCAGCAGCTCCACAGATACGCAGTATTTT.

The CDR3 DNA reads TGTGCCAGCAGTTTGGGGAACATTCAGTACTTC. This gives the protein CASSLGNIQYF. The chain has TRBV12-3 or TRBV12-4 and TRBJ2-4; D gene unclear. The CDR3 has 11 amino acids. Trimming shortened V by 3 bases and J by 7 bases, and 4 bases separated the two germline ends.

J is TRBJ2-5 and V is TRBV3-1 (or the pseudogene TRBV3-2); D unresolved. Germline-derived CDR1 and CDR2 are LGHDT and YNNKEL (reference sequence). The length of the CDR3 is 17 residues. V lost 0 bases to trimming and J lost 2 bases, with 16 bases between them. The CDR3 nucleotides are TGTGCCAGCAGCCAAGATCAAGTGGCAGAAGAACAAGAGACCCAGTACTTC. Protein: CASSQDQVAEEQETQYF.

This chain uses TRBV2 with TRBJ2-3; D gene ambiguous. Germline V lookup: CDR1 SNHLY, CDR2 FYNNEI. The CDR3 is 15 amino acids. The V end was cut by 3 bases, the J end by 1 base, with 11 bases between. CDR3 in amino acids: CASSDLVEGTDTQYF. The CDR3 DNA reads TGTGCCAGCAGTGATCTAGTCGAGGGCACAGATACGCAGTATTTT. The variable domain in full, completed from reference TRBV2 and TRBJ2-3, reads EPEVTQTPSHQVTQMGQEVILRCVPISNHLYFYWYRQILGQKVEFLVSFYNNEISEKSEIFDDQFSVERPDGSNFTLKIRSTKLEDSAMYFCASSDLVEGTDTQYFGPGTRLTVL.

This clone was observed a handful of times. The genes are TRBV28 and TRBJ2-4; D call uncertain. The CDR3 loop spans 13 amino acids. Germline V CDR1 and CDR2: MDHEN, SYDVKM. V lost 8 bases and J 0 bases, leaving 8 bases between the germline ends. The DNA of the CDR3 is TGTGCCAGCCGAACGTTAGCCAAAAACATTCAGTACTTC. Translating it yields CASRTLAKNIQYF.

The J gene is TRBJ1-3, the V gene TRBV28, with D unresolved. Germline values: CDR1 MDHEN, CDR2 SYDVKM. There are 14 residues in the CDR3. V was shortened by 6 bases and J by 0 bases, with 9 bases between the two germline ends. In nucleotides, the CDR3 is TGTGCCAGCAGGTCCCCAAGCTCTGGAAACACCATATATTTT. Its protein is CASRSPSSGNTIYF. The full variable domain, in which reference TRBV28 and TRBJ1-3 provide the parts outside the CDR3, is DVKVTQSSRYLVKRTGEKVFLECVQDMDHENMFWYRQDPGLGLRLIYFSYDVKMKEKGDIPEGYSVSREKKERFSLILESASTNQTSMYLCASRSPSSGNTIYFGEGSWLTVV.

The rearrangement links TRBV11-2 to TRBJ2-1; 7 nucleotides agree with TRBD1. With V trimmed by 5 bases and J by 8 bases, 9 bases remained unmatched. The V gene's germline CDR1 is SGHAT and CDR2 FQNNGV. There are 14 residues in the CDR3. CDR3 sequence: CASSPPTGIDEQFF. The DNA for the CDR3 is TGTGCCAGCAGCCCTCCGACAGGGATCGATGAGCAGTTCTTC.

This clone was detected once. The chain joins TRBV5-1 to TRBJ2-5; TRBD2 matches at 12 bases. From germline, CDR1 is SGHRS and CDR2 YFSETQ. With V trimmed by 4 bases and J by 2 bases, 9 bases remained unmatched. This CDR3 contains 17 residues. CDR3 residues: CASSLLSGTSGQETQYF. CDR3 in DNA: TGCGCCAGCAGCCTCCTCTCCGGGACTAGCGGGCAAGAGACCCAGTACTTC.

Worth noting for this clone: Germline and junction disagree at one end, which may indicate a read error. V gene TRBV5-8 combines with J gene TRBJ2-7; the D gene is possibly TRBD2 (6 bases). The CDR3 length is 13 residues. Germline V lookup: CDR1 SGHTS, CDR2 YDEGEE. DNA for the CDR3: TGTACCAGCAGCCGGACGGGGGCCTACGAGCAGTACTTC. Amino acids: CTSSRTGAYEQYF.

The V and J genes are TRBV6-1 and TRBJ1-5; D not certain. V was pared by 1 base and J by 0 bases, with 7 bases between. The CDR3 has 15 residues. The germline CDR1 and CDR2 sequences are MNHNS and SASEGT. DNA for the CDR3: TGTGCCAGCAGTGAAGGGCAGATTAGCAATCAGCCCCAGCATTTT. Encoded protein: CASSEGQISNQPQHF.

The chain employs TRBV30 and TRBJ1-4; 8 bases are shared with TRBD1. Germline CDR1 is GTSNPN and CDR2 is SVGIG (reference sequence). The CDR3 extends over 15 amino acids. V dropped 0 bases and J dropped 7; count of bases not matched to a gene: 7. In DNA form, the CDR3 reads TGTGCCTGGAGTGTAATGGGACAGGCTACTGAAAAACTGTTTTTT. Translation: CAWSVMGQATEKLFF.

This clone was detected once. The chain has TRBV18 and TRBJ2-7; no firm D call. This CDR3 has 11 residues. Germline V gene data show CDR1 as KGHSH and CDR2 as LQKENI. The germline V and J ends were trimmed by 3 bases and 2 bases, with 2 bases remaining between them. Here the CDR3 reads CASSPPYEQYF. Written as DNA, the CDR3 is TGTGCCAGCTCACCTCCCTACGAGCAGTACTTC.